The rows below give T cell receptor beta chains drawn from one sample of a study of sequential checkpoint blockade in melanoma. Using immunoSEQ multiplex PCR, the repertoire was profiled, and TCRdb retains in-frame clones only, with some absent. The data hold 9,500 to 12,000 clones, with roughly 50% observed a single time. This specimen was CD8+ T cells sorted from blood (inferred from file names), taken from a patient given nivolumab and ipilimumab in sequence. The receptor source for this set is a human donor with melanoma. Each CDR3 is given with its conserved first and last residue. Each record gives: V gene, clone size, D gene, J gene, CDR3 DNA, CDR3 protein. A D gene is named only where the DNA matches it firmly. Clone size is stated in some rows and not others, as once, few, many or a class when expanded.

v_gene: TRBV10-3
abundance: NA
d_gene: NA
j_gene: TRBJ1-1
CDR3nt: TGTGCCATCAGTGAGTCGAGGGACACTGAAGCTTTCTTT
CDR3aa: CAISESRDTEAFF

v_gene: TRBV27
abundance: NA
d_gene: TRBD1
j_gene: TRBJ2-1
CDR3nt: TGTGCCAGCAGTTTACTAGGGGGCCCATACAATGAGCAGTTCTTC
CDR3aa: CASSLLGGPYNEQFF

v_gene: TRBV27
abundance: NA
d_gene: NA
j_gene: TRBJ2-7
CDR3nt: TGTGCCAGCAGTGGTCTAGCGAACGCCTACGAGCAGTACTTC
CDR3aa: CASSGLANAYEQYF

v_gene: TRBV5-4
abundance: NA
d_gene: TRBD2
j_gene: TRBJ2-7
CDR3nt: TGTGCCAGCAGCGCACTAGCGGGAGGGCCCTACGAGCAGTACTTC
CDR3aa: CASSALAGGPYEQYF

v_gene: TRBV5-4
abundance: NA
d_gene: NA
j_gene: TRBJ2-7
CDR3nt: TGCGCCAGCAGCAAAGACACGGACTTGGACGAGCAGTACTTC
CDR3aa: CASSKDTDLDEQYF

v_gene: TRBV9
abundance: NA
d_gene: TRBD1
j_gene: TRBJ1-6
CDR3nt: TGTGCCAGCAGCTTTGGGACAGGTGGATCACCCCTCCACTTT
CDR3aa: CASSFGTGGSPLHF

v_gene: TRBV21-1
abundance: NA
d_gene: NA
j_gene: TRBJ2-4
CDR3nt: TGTGCCAGCACCTCGACAGCACTTGGTCCCCTAGCCAAAAACATTCAGTACTTC
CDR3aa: CASTSTALGPLAKNIQYF

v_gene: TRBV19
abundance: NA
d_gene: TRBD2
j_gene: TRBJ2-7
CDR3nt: TGTGCCAGTAGTATCGATAGCGGGAGCTCTTACGAGCAGTACTTC
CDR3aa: CASSIDSGSSYEQYF

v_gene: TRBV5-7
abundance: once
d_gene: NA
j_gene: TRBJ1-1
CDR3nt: TGTGCCAGCAGCTTTCAGGTTATGAACACTGAAGCTTTCTTT
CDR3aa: CASSFQVMNTEAFF

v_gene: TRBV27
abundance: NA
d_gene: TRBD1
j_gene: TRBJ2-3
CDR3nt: TGTGCCAGCAGTGGACAGGGCACAGATACGCAGTATTTT
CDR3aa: CASSGQGTDTQYF

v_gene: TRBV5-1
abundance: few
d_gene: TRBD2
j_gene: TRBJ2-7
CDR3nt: TGCGCCAGCAGCTTGGGTTGGACTAGCGGGGCCCTATCCTACGAGCAGTACTTC
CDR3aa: CASSLGWTSGALSYEQYF

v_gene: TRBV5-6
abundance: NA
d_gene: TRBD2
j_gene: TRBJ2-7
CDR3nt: TGTGCCAGCAGCACCGGGACTAGCGGGAACGAGCAGTACTTC
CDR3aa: CASSTGTSGNEQYF

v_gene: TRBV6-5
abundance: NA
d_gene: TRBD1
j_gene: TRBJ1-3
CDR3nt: TGTGCCAGCAGTTACGGGACAGGGGACGGAAACACCATATATTTT
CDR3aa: CASSYGTGDGNTIYF

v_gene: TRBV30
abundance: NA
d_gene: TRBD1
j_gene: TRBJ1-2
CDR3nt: TGTGCCTGGACCGCTGGGGCAGGGGGGTACACCTTC
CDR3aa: CAWTAGAGGYTF

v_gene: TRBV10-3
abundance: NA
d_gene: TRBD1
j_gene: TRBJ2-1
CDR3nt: TGTGCCGCCGGGACAGTACTATACAATGAGCAGTTCTTC
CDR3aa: CAAGTVLYNEQFF

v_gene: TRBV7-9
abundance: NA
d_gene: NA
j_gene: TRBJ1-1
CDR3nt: TGTGCCAGCAGCTCCACCTACAGGGATAAGATTGAAGCTTTCTTT
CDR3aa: CASSSTYRDKIEAFF

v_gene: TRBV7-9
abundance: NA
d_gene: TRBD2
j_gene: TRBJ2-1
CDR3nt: TGTGCCAGCAGCAGAATAGCGGGACGTCTCGGCAATGAGCAGTTCTTC
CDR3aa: CASSRIAGRLGNEQFF

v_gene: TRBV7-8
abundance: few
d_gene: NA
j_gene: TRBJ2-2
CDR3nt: TGTGCCAGCAGCTTAGTGGAAAGGGGGAACACCGGGGAGCTGTTTTTT
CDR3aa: CASSLVERGNTGELFF

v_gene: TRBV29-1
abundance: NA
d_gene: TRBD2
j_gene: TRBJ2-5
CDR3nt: TGCAGCGTTGAAAGTGCGGGAGAGTACCAAGAGACCCAGTACTTC
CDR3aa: CSVESAGEYQETQYF

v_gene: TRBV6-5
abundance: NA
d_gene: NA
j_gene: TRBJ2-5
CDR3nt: TGTGCCAGCAGTTACGAGAACGCAGGAGAGACCCAGTACTTC
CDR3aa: CASSYENAGETQYF

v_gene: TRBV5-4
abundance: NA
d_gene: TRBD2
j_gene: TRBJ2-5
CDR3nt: TGTGCCAGCAGCTTGGCCAAATACGTACTAGCGGGAGATGAACGGGAGCAGTACTTC
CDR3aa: CASSLAKYVLAGDEREQYF

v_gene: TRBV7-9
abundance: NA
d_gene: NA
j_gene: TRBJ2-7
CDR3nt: TGTGCCAGCAGCTTACTTGAATCAGGATTCTACGAGCAGTACTTC
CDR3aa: CASSLLESGFYEQYF

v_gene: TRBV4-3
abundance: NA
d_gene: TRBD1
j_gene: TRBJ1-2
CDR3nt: TGCGCCAGCAGCCAAGATTGGGACAGTGGCTATGGCTACACCTTC
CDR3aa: CASSQDWDSGYGYTF

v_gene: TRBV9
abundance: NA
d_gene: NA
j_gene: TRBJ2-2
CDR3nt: TGTGCCAGCAGCGTATCAATTACCGGGGAGCTGTTTTTT
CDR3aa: CASSVSITGELFF

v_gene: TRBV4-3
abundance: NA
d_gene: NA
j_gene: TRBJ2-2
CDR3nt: TGCGCCAGCAGCAACCAGGGGTACGGGGAGCTGTTTTTT
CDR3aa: CASSNQGYGELFF

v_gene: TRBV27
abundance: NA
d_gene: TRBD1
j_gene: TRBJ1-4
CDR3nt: TGTGCCAGCAGTCCGCTCCTTTCAGGGGGTAAGGGTGAAAAACTGTTTTTT
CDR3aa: CASSPLLSGGKGEKLFF

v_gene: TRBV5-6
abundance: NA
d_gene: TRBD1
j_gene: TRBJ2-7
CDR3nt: TGTGCCAGCAGTACCGGGACAGGCTACGAGCAGTACTTC
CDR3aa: CASSTGTGYEQYF

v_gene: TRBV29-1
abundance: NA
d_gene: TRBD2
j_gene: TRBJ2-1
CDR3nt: TGCAGCGTTGACGGACTAGCGGGAGAGTATGAGCAGTTCTTC
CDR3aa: CSVDGLAGEYEQFF

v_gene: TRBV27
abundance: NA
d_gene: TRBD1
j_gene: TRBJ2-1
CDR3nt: TGTGCCAGCAGTTTCTCGACAGGGAGTGAGCAGTTCTTC
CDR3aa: CASSFSTGSEQFF

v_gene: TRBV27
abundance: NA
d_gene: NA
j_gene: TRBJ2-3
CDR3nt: TGTGCCAGCAGTTTTGCAGGTCTTTCATCCACAGATACGCAGTATTTT
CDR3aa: CASSFAGLSSTDTQYF

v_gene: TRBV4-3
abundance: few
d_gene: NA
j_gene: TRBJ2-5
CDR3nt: TGCGCCAGCAGCCAAGTCTGGGGCCTGGAAGAGACCCAGTACTTC
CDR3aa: CASSQVWGLEETQYF

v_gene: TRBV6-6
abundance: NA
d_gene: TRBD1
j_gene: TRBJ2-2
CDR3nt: TGTGCCAGCAGCCGGACAGGGGGGAACACCGGGGAGCTGTTTTTT
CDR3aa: CASSRTGGNTGELFF

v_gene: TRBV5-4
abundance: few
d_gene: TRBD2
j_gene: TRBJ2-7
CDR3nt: TGTGCCAGCAGCCATTCTGGGGGGGATTACGAGCAGTACTTC
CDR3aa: CASSHSGGDYEQYF

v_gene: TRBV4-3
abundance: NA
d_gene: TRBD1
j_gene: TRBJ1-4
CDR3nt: TGCGCCAGCAGCCAAGATATGACAGGGAATGAAAAACTGTTTTTT
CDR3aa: CASSQDMTGNEKLFF

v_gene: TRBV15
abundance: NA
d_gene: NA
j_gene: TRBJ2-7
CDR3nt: TGTGCCACCAGCAGAGAGGATAGCACCGCATACGAGCAGTACTTC
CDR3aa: CATSREDSTAYEQYF

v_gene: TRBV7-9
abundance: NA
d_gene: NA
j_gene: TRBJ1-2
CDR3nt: TGTGCCAGCAGCTTAAGGGAGGAGAACTATGGCTACACCTTC
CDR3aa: CASSLREENYGYTF

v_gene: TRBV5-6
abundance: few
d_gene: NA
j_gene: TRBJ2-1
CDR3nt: TGTGCCAGCAGCTTGGGGGCAGACCTCTACAATGAGCAGTTCTTC
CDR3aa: CASSLGADLYNEQFF

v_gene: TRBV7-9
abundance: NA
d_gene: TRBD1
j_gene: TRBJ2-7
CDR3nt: TGTGCCAGCAGCTCCCAGTTCAGGCGGACAGGGAGCCCCTACGAGCAGTACTTC
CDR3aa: CASSSQFRRTGSPYEQYF

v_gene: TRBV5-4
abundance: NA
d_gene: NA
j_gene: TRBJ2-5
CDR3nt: TGTGCCAGCAGCGTCTTAGGGGGCCAAGAGACCCAGTACTTC
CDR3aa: CASSVLGGQETQYF

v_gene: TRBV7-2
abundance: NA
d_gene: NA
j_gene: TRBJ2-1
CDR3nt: TGTGCCAGCAGCCCTATCAAGACTCAGCGGAGAAACAATGAGCAGTTCTTC
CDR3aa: CASSPIKTQRRNNEQFF

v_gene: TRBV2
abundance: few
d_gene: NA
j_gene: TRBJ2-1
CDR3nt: TGTGCCGGCTTAGAACTAGACAATGAGCAGTTCTTC
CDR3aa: CAGLELDNEQFF

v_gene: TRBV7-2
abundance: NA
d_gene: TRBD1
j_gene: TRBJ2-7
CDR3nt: TGTGCCAGCAGCTTAGCAATAGGACAGGGAGTCAACGAGCAGTACTTC
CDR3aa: CASSLAIGQGVNEQYF

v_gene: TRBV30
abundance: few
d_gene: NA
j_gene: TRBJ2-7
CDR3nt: TGTGCCTGGAGTGGCAGTAACTCCTACGAGCAGTACTTC
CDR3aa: CAWSGSNSYEQYF